The 28 T cell receptor beta chains listed next were all sequenced from one sample in a study of neurological immune-mediated disorders. Each CDR3 protein is one row after TCRdb ran MiXCR on the 5' RACE reads. The sample lists about 35,000 distinct CDR3 sequences, approximately 4.2% seen once, with around 2% in the top ten. Sample: PBMCs. These receptors were taken from a man aged 25-45 years with multiple sclerosis.

This clonotype was seen ten or more times. CDR3 sequence reads: CAASGGVGTEAFF. The CDR3, as DNA: TGTGCCGCGTCAGGGGGAGTTGGCACTGAAGCTTTCTTT. The V gene is TRBV15, the J gene TRBJ1-1; 7 bases fit TRBD1. V shed 11 bases and J 4 bases; nucleotides not matched to a gene: 10. Germline V CDR1 and CDR2: LNHNV, YYDKDF (reference sequence). The CDR3 is 13 amino acids.

Note on this clonotype: A read error may be the cause here, since a much bigger clone is one base away. The chain is built from TRBV12-3 or TRBV12-4 and TRBJ1-2; possibly TRBD1 for D (6 bases). The CDR3 loop spans 12 amino acids. Between the trimmed V and J ends, which lost 6 bases and 5 bases, there was a span of 10 bases. This CDR3 is CASRITGYGYTF. For the CDR3, the DNA is TGTGCCAGCAGAATCACAGGGTATGGCTACACCTTC.

This clonotype was found many times. J is TRBJ2-3 and V is TRBV20-1; 9 positions agree with TRBD2. This CDR3 is 16 amino acids long. V gave up 6 bases and J gave up 6 bases; unmatched junction bases: 16. Germline loops: CDR1 DFQATT, CDR2 SNEGSKA (reference sequence). The CDR3 bases are TGCAGTGCAAAAAAGACCGGGACTAGCCGTTTCGATACGCAGTATTTT. Residues: CSAKKTGTSRFDTQYF.

This clonotype was seen more than once but under ten times. The chain uses TRBV7-2 and TRBJ2-3; perhaps TRBD1 as D (5 bases). This CDR3 has 13 amino acids. Trimming removed 5 bases at V and 4 bases at J, with 10 bases between. In germline, CDR1 is SGHTA, CDR2 FQGNSA. CDR3 residues: CASSLGASDTQYF. The CDR3 DNA follows: TGTGCCAGCAGCCTAGGGGCCTCAGATACGCAGTATTTT.

This clonotype was observed a handful of times. V and J are TRBV5-1 and TRBJ2-7; 12 bases map to TRBD2. V was clipped by 6 bases and J by 2 bases; unmatched bases: 3. Germline CDR1 is SGHRS and CDR2 is YFSETQ. The CDR3 extends over 14 amino acids. CDR3 region: CASTGLAGTYEQYF. DNA for the CDR3: TGCGCCAGCACTGGACTAGCGGGGACCTACGAGCAGTACTTC.

This clonotype was picked up one time. V is TRBV3-1 and J is TRBJ2-7, with 7 bases fitting TRBD1. CDR1 is LGHDT and CDR2 is YNNKEL in the germline V gene (reference sequence). J lost 1 base, V lost 1 base, and 7 bases had no gene match. This CDR3 contains 16 residues. For the CDR3, the DNA is TGTGCCAGCAGCCAAGCGAGGGGGCGCGGTTCCTACGAGCAGTACTTC. It is translated as CASSQARGRGSYEQYF.

This clonotype showed up many times. This chain uses TRBV28 with TRBJ2-7, with 9 bases aligning to TRBD1. The germline CDR1 and CDR2 sequences are MDHEN and SYDVKM. The V segment lost 5 bases and the J segment 5 bases; nucleotides outside the gene matches: 4. The CDR3 runs to 13 residues. CDR3 residues: CASSEDRGHEQYF. The CDR3 DNA reads as TGTGCCAGCAGTGAGGACAGGGGCCACGAGCAGTACTTC. The full variable domain, in which reference TRBV28 and TRBJ2-7 provide the parts outside the CDR3, is DVKVTQSSRYLVKRTGEKVFLECVQDMDHENMFWYRQDPGLGLRLIYFSYDVKMKEKGDIPEGYSVSREKKERFSLILESASTNQTSMYLCASSEDRGHEQYFGPGTRLTVT.

Only a few counts were recorded for this clonotype. This chain uses TRBV6-4 with TRBJ1-1; D uncertain. In germline, CDR1 is MRHNA, CDR2 SNTAGT. With 4 bases removed from V and 0 bases from J, the gap between germline ends came to 6 bases. The CDR3 covers 13 residues. The CDR3 protein is CASSVSVNTEAFF. The CDR3 DNA reads as TGTGCCAGCAGTGTTTCGGTGAACACTGAAGCTTTCTTT.

This clonotype occurred many times. The rearrangement links TRBV5-1 to TRBJ1-1; D is undetermined. CDR1 and CDR2 from the germline V gene are SGHRS and YFSETQ. The germline V and J ends were trimmed by 4 bases and 5 bases, with 12 bases remaining between them. The CDR3 has 13 amino acids. CDR3 in amino acids: CASSIEGRTEAFF. The CDR3 DNA sequence: TGCGCCAGCAGCATCGAAGGGAGGACTGAAGCTTTCTTT. The variable domain in full, with the rest retrieved from reference TRBV5-1 and TRBJ1-1, is KAGVTQTPRYLIKTRGQQVTLSCSPISGHRSVSWYQQTPGQGLQFLFEYFSETQRNKGNFPGRFSGRQFSNSRSEMNVSTLELGDSALYLCASSIEGRTEAFFGQGTRLTVV.

This clonotype has ten or more counts. Here the CDR3 reads CASSAGSATDTQYF. CDR3 nucleotide sequence: TGTGCCAGCTCAGCGGGATCAGCGACGGATACGCAGTATTTT. The rearrangement uses TRBV18 and TRBJ2-3; tentatively, D is TRBD2 (6 bases). CDR1 is KGHSH, CDR2 LQKENI, per germline. The CDR3 contains 14 residues. V was trimmed by 5 bases and J by 6 bases, leaving 15 bases between them.

This clonotype was observed a handful of times. V is TRBV5-1 and J is TRBJ2-5, with D unclear. Trimming took 0 bases from V and 5 from J, leaving 11 bases between them. This CDR3 contains 14 residues. CDR1 and CDR2 from the germline V gene are SGHRS and YFSETQ. CDR3: CASSLARMGETQYF. The CDR3 DNA sequence: TGCGCCAGCAGCTTGGCTAGAATGGGCGAGACCCAGTACTTC.

This clonotype was found many times. This chain joins TRBV12-3 or TRBV12-4 and TRBJ2-2, with D perhaps given as TRBD1 or TRBD2 (5 bases each). The CDR3 consists of 13 residues. V lost 6 bases and J 7 bases, leaving 12 bases between the germline ends. CDR3: CASRPAGSGELFF. DNA of the CDR3: TGTGCCAGCAGACCCGCAGGGAGCGGGGAGCTGTTTTTT.

This clonotype was detected many times. The chain is built from TRBV6-1 and TRBJ1-1, with TRBD1 as a possible D gene (6 bases). CDR3 size: 16 residues. The germline CDR1 and CDR2 sequences are MNHNS and SASEGT. Trimming removed 3 bases at V and 0 bases at J, with 14 bases between. The CDR3, as DNA: TGTGCCAGCAGTGACGCAGGGGAGGGCCTGAACACTGAAGCTTTCTTT. This encodes CASSDAGEGLNTEAFF.

The rearrangement links TRBV11-3 to TRBJ1-1, with D unresolved. The germline V gene has CDR1 SGHNT and CDR2 YENEEA. V was shortened by 3 bases and J by 8 bases, with 10 bases between the two germline ends. CDR3 length equals 12 residues. The DNA for the CDR3 is TGTGCCAGCAGCTTCCGATGGCAGGAAGCTTTCTTT. Translated: CASSFRWQEAFF.

There are many counts of this clonotype. The chain is built from TRBV9 and TRBJ1-6; D is possibly TRBD1 (5 bases). CDR3 length equals 15 residues. The V gene lost 5 bases and the J gene lost 7 bases, with 16 bases spanning the gap. The germline CDR1 and CDR2 sequences are SGDLS and YYNGEE. The CDR3 coding sequence is TGTGCCAGCAGTGAGGAAGGGGCTAGCAATTCACCCCTCCACTTT. It specifies CASSEEGASNSPLHF.

This clonotype was recorded many times. The J gene is TRBJ1-1, the V gene TRBV15; 10 bases line up with TRBD1. The germline V gene encodes CDR1 LNHNV and CDR2 YYDKDF (reference sequence). Trimming took 9 bases from V and 5 from J; bases not matched to a gene: 9. The length of the CDR3 is 14 residues. CDR3 region: CATRRTGGGTEAFF. The CDR3, as DNA: TGTGCCACGCGGCGGACAGGGGGGGGAACTGAAGCTTTCTTT.

In its sample, this clonotype was seen many times. The chain uses TRBV12-3 or TRBV12-4 and TRBJ1-2; D gene unclear. The CDR3 is 11 amino acids. The germline V and J ends were trimmed by 3 bases and 4 bases, with 3 bases remaining between them. CDR3 nucleotides: TGTGCCAGCAGTTTGACCTATGGCTACACCTTC. Translating gives CASSLTYGYTF.

This clonotype was counted at least ten times. The rearrangement uses TRBV20-1 and TRBJ1-1; TRBD1 agrees at 8 bases. Germline V lookup: CDR1 DFQATT, CDR2 SNEGSKA (reference sequence). The CDR3 is 13 residues long. The trim removed 5 bases at V and 0 bases at J, leaving 2 bases unmatched. CDR3 in amino acids: CSAGQGMNTEAFF. The CDR3 DNA follows: TGCAGTGCTGGACAGGGCATGAACACTGAAGCTTTCTTT.

V gene TRBV7-9 combines with J gene TRBJ1-6; TRBD1 agrees at 9 bases. Trimming cost V 5 bases and J 8 bases; bases outside gene matches: 10. The CDR3 totals 16 residues. Germline V CDR1 and CDR2: SEHNR, FQNEAQ (reference sequence). CDR3 in amino acids: CASSHPSGTGYSPLHF. Written as DNA, the CDR3 is TGTGCCAGCAGCCACCCATCCGGGACAGGGTATTCACCCCTCCACTTT. Looking up the rest from reference TRBV7-9 and TRBJ1-6 gives the full variable domain: DTGVSQNPRHKITKRGQNVTFRCDPISEHNRLYWYRQTLGQGPEFLTYFQNEAQLEKSRLLSDRFSAERPKGSFSTLEIQRTEQGDSAMYLCASSHPSGTGYSPLHFGNGTRLTVT.

This clonotype was picked up a small number of times. The V and J genes are TRBV6-5 and TRBJ1-2; D is unresolved. Trimming removed 8 bases at V and 5 bases at J, with 9 bases between. Germline CDR1 and CDR2: MNHEY and SVGAGI. This CDR3 has 11 residues. CDR3 amino acids: CASSGLYGYTF. CDR3 DNA sequence: TGTGCCAGCTCCGGGTTATATGGCTACACCTTC.

This clonotype was counted many times. CDR3 nucleotide sequence: TGTGCCAGCCGGGCCGGGACAGGCCCCTATGGCTACACCTTC. It yields the protein CASRAGTGPYGYTF. V and J are TRBV28 and TRBJ1-2; 8 nucleotides match TRBD1. V dropped 8 bases and J dropped 4; count of bases not matched to a gene: 9. Germline CDR1 and CDR2: MDHEN and SYDVKM. This CDR3 contains 14 residues.

This clonotype was seen at least ten times. The chain is built from TRBV12-3 or TRBV12-4 and TRBJ2-4, with D tentatively TRBD1 or TRBD2 (6 bases each). The CDR3 totals 15 residues. V lost 3 bases to trimming and J lost 4 bases, with 13 bases between them. In DNA form, the CDR3 reads TGTGCCAGCAGTTTGAGGGGGGCGCCAAAAAACATTCAGTACTTC. Its translation: CASSLRGAPKNIQYF.

This clonotype occurred a few times. The chain couples TRBV15 to TRBJ2-2, with TRBD1 matching over 8 bases. CDR3 length: 16 residues. CDR1 and CDR2 from the germline V gene are LNHNV and YYDKDF (reference sequence). The ends lost 6 bases at V and 1 base at J; junction bases unmatched: 7. The CDR3 here is CATREHGTGNTGELFF. In nucleotides, the CDR3 is TGTGCCACCAGGGAGCACGGGACAGGGAACACCGGGGAGCTGTTTTTT. Together with reference TRBV15 and TRBJ2-2, the CDR3 gives the full variable domain: DAMVIQNPRYQVTQFGKPVTLSCSQTLNHNVMYWYQQKSSQAPKLLFHYYDKDFNNEADTPDNFQSRRPNTSFCFLDIRSPGLGDTAMYLCATREHGTGNTGELFFGEGSRLTVL.

This clonotype was found many times. The V gene is TRBV28, the J gene TRBJ2-7; possible D gene TRBD1, 5 bases. The V gene lost 4 bases and the J gene lost 6 bases, with 19 bases spanning the gap. This CDR3 has 15 residues. Germline CDR1 MDHEN, CDR2 SYDVKM. Here the CDR3 reads CASSSISDSSPEQYF. In DNA form, the CDR3 reads TGTGCCAGCAGTTCCATTTCCGACAGCTCCCCCGAGCAGTACTTC.

This clonotype was seen ten or more times. This chain uses TRBV5-8 with TRBJ1-2; the D is unclear. Germline V gives CDR1 SGHTS, CDR2 YDEGEE. The V end lost 0 bases, the J end lost 0 bases, and 9 bases lay between the germline ends. The CDR3 covers 15 residues. CDR3 nucleotides: TGTGCCAGCAGCTTGGGCGGCGCCTCTAACTATGGCTACACCTTC. It is translated as CASSLGGASNYGYTF.

This clonotype occurred many times. The rearrangement links TRBV7-2 to TRBJ2-3; D call uncertain. Trimming shortened V by 5 bases and J by 7 bases, and 13 bases separated the two germline ends. Germline lookup yields CDR1 SGHTA and CDR2 FQGNSA. This CDR3 is built from 13 residues. DNA of the CDR3: TGTGCCAGCAGCCTGACCGACACCCATACGCAGTATTTT. This codes for CASSLTDTHTQYF.

This clonotype was picked up many times. The J gene is TRBJ1-3, the V gene TRBV6-5; D is perhaps TRBD1 (6 bases). Germline loops: CDR1 MNHEY, CDR2 SVGAGI. The V end was cut by 0 bases, the J end by 11 bases, with 14 bases between. The CDR3 sequence is 14 residues long. CDR3 DNA: TGTGCCAGCAGTTACTCTCGGACAGCCAGTCCCATATATTTT. As protein: CASSYSRTASPIYF.

This clonotype was detected ten times or more. The chain recombines TRBV20-1 with TRBJ2-4; possible D gene TRBD2, 6 bases. Germline CDR1 reads DFQATT; CDR2 reads SNEGSKA (reference sequence). With 0 bases removed from V and 10 bases from J, the gap between germline ends came to 7 bases. The CDR3 sequence is 11 residues long. DNA of the CDR3: TGCAGTGCTAGAGACCGGGGGATTCAGTACTTC. This translates into CSARDRGIQYF.